These 25 T cell receptor beta chains came from one sample sequenced in a study of type 1 and type 2 diabetes patients. The PCR template was genomic DNA. A primer set of 30 forward and 13 reverse primers amplified the CDR3. In TCRdb, the multiplex PCR reads were re-called with MiXCR into one record per CDR3 protein. The sample carries 270,000 or so distinct CDR3 sequences, roughly 44% recorded once. The material sequenced was peripheral blood mononuclear cells (PBMCs). These receptors originate from a man between 18 and 35 years old with type 2 diabetes.

The V gene is TRBV20-1, the J gene TRBJ2-7; 8 bases map to TRBD2. The junction had 5 bases not matched to a gene; V was cut back by 1 base and J by 6 bases. Germline V CDR1 and CDR2: DFQATT, SNEGSKA (reference sequence). The length of the CDR3 is 13 residues. This CDR3 reads CSARGGLEVEQYF. In DNA, the CDR3 is TGCAGTGCTAGAGGGGGACTAGAGGTCGAGCAGTACTTC.

On this clonotype itself: An end of the junction differs from the germline gene, which may be a read error. The chain employs TRBV7-2 and TRBJ1-4; TRBD1 aligns across 10 bases. This CDR3 contains 15 residues. Looked up from germline, CDR1 is SGHTA and CDR2 is FQGNSA. The CDR3 region is CASSQDWDRGEKLFF. DNA for the CDR3: TGCGCCAGCAGCCAGGACTGGGACAGGGGTGAAAAACTGTTTTTT. The whole variable domain, remainder taken from reference TRBV7-2 and TRBJ1-4, is GAGVSQSPSNKVTEKGKDVELRCDPISGHTALYWYRQSLGQGLEFLIYFQGNSAPDKSGLPSDRFSAERTGGSVSTLTIQRTQQEDSAVYLCASSQDWDRGEKLFFGSGTQLSVL.

The chain carries TRBV6-2 or TRBV6-3 and TRBJ1-2, with a weak D call TRBD1 (5 bases). The germline V gene has CDR1 MNHEY and CDR2 SVGEGT. This CDR3 has 12 amino acids. With 6 bases removed from V and 4 bases from J, the gap between germline ends came to 9 bases. The CDR3 sequence: CASRQQVYGYTF. The CDR3 bases are TGTGCCAGCAGACAACAGGTCTATGGCTACACCTTC.

V and J are TRBV19 and TRBJ2-7; tentatively, D is TRBD2 (6 bases). Judging by the DNA end, TRBJ2-1 fits better; the J call may be wrong. The germline V gene has CDR1 LNHDA and CDR2 SQIVND (reference sequence). The CDR3 is 15 amino acids. Here the CDR3 DNA reads TGTGCCAGTAGTACGGGGACCCCCGGGGGAAATGAGCAGTTCTTC. Protein product: CASSTGTPGGNEQFF.

This clonotype was counted a few times. The rearrangement joins TRBV7-2 to TRBJ1-1; D is undetermined. The CDR3 has 14 residues. From germline, CDR1 is SGHTA and CDR2 FQGNSA. V was pared by 5 bases and J by 1 base, with 11 bases between. The CDR3 sequence: CASSQDRANTEAFF. The CDR3 coding sequence is TGTGCCAGCAGCCAAGATAGGGCGAACACTGAAGCTTTCTTT.

Comment on this clonotype: A read error may be the cause here, since a much bigger clone is one base away. The J gene is TRBJ2-5, the V gene TRBV7-2; D remains unclear. Trimming left V 5 bases short and J 9 bases short, with 16 bases between. The CDR3 is 13 amino acids. CDR1 SGHTA and CDR2 FQGNSA come from the germline V gene. The CDR3 DNA sequence: TGTGCCAGCAGCCGTGGACGAGTATCGGCCCAGTACTTC. Translated, it gives CASSRGRVSAQYF.

This clonotype was recorded at least ten times. V and J are TRBV10-3 and TRBJ1-1; 10 nucleotides match TRBD1. The J segment lost 1 base and the V segment lost 7 bases, leaving 3 bases of the junction unmatched. The CDR3 loop spans 14 amino acids. Germline assignment: CDR1 ENHRY and CDR2 SYGVKD. Here the CDR3 DNA reads TGTGCCATCAACCGACAGGGGGCGAACACTGAAGCTTTCTTT. Protein sequence: CAINRQGANTEAFF.

V gene TRBV7-2 combines with J gene TRBJ2-3; D not certain. V lost 2 bases and J lost 2, with 11 bases in between. CDR1 and CDR2 from the germline V gene are SGHTA and FQGNSA. The CDR3 is 15 amino acids. In nucleotides, the CDR3 is TGTGCCAGCAGCTTAAACGGCCAGATCACAGATACGCAGTATTTT. It codes for CASSLNGQITDTQYF.

Concerning this clonotype: One end of the junction does not line up with germline, which may come from a read error. The chain employs TRBV6-5 and TRBJ2-5, with 9 bases lining up with TRBD1. This CDR3 has 15 amino acids. Germline V gene lookup returns CDR1 MNHEY and CDR2 SVGAGI. The CDR3, as DNA: TGTGCCGGCAGACTCGGGACAGGGCACCAAGAGACCCAGTACTTC. This codes for CAGRLGTGHQETQYF.

The chain recombines TRBV10-3 with TRBJ2-2; D unresolved. CDR3 length equals 12 residues. The ends were cut back, 1 base at V and 8 bases at J, with 5 bases in the middle. CDR1 is ENHRY and CDR2 is SYGVKD in the germline V gene. CDR3 region: CAISELGGELFF. The CDR3 coding sequence is TGTGCCATCAGTGAGTTAGGGGGGGAGCTGTTTTTT.

V and J are TRBV4-3 and TRBJ1-1; D remains unclear. Germline CDR1 LGHNA, CDR2 YSLEER. The CDR3 consists of 14 residues. V was shortened by 0 bases and J by 4 bases, with 9 bases between the two germline ends. The CDR3 region has the DNA TGCGCCAGCAGCCAAGACGGGGTTAGCACTGAAGCTTTCTTT. Its translation: CASSQDGVSTEAFF.

Comments on this clonotype: This clone may be a read error of a much larger clone one base away. This chain joins TRBV10-1 and TRBJ2-2; D not resolved. This CDR3 comprises 12 residues. Germline V gene lookup returns CDR1 WNHNN and CDR2 SYGVQD (reference sequence). Trimming left V 8 bases short and J 8 bases short, with 12 bases between. The CDR3 DNA is TGCGCCAGCGGTAATGCCAGAGGGGAGCTGTTTTTT. This sequence encodes CASGNARGELFF.

This chain uses TRBV7-8 with TRBJ2-2; D is undetermined. CDR3 size: 13 residues. Germline V CDR1 and CDR2: SGHVS, FQNEAQ. The V gene lost 6 bases and the J gene lost 5 bases, with 10 bases spanning the gap. CDR3 DNA sequence: TGTGCCAGCAGTTTTATAAAAACCGGGGAGCTGTTTTTT. Amino acids: CASSFIKTGELFF.

Concerning this clonotype: A much larger clone lies one base from this, so it may be a read error. J is TRBJ2-7 and V is TRBV30, with D perhaps TRBD1 or TRBD2 (5 bases each). The CDR3 length is 14 residues. Germline V gene sequence: CDR1 GTSNPN, CDR2 SVGIG (reference sequence). V was shortened by 2 bases and J by 3 bases, with 14 bases between the two germline ends. CDR3 sequence (DNA): TGTGCCTGGAGTTTAGGGACGGCCATCTACGAGCAGTACTTC. Encoded protein: CAWSLGTAIYEQYF.

The chain has TRBV28 and TRBJ2-7, with a weak D call TRBD1 (5 bases). CDR1 MDHEN and CDR2 SYDVKM come from the germline V gene. The CDR3 loop spans 12 amino acids. The ends were cut back, 5 bases at V and 4 bases at J, with 9 bases in the middle. CDR3 nucleotides: TGTGCCAGCAGTGTCAAGGGGTACGAGCAGTACTTC. This codes for CASSVKGYEQYF.

In this sample, this clonotype turned up a few times. The chain combines TRBV2 with TRBJ2-2; possible D gene TRBD2, 6 bases. The germline V and J ends were trimmed by 6 bases and 6 bases, with 14 bases remaining between them. This CDR3 is built from 14 residues. The germline gives CDR1 SNHLY, CDR2 FYNNEI. CDR3 residues: CASSSGLGAGELFF. The CDR3 DNA is TGTGCCAGCAGCTCGGGACTGGGCGCCGGGGAGCTGTTTTTT. The full variable domain, its missing parts supplied by reference TRBV2 and TRBJ2-2, is EPEVTQTPSHQVTQMGQEVILRCVPISNHLYFYWYRQILGQKVEFLVSFYNNEISEKSEIFDDQFSVERPDGSNFTLKIRSTKLEDSAMYFCASSSGLGAGELFFGEGSRLTVL.

The chain is built from TRBV6-1 and TRBJ2-3; unclear D gene. The germline V gene encodes CDR1 MNHNS and CDR2 SASEGT. This CDR3 has 13 residues. With 4 bases removed from V and 6 bases from J, the gap between germline ends came to 11 bases. Written as DNA, the CDR3 is TGTGCCAGCAGTGTGTGGGTGACGGATACGCAGTATTTT. This encodes CASSVWVTDTQYF.

The V and J genes are TRBV30 and TRBJ2-5; D gene uncertain. V was pared by 3 bases and J by 3 bases, with 8 bases between. This CDR3 spans 12 amino acids. Per germline, CDR1 GTSNPN and CDR2 SVGIG (reference sequence). Written as DNA, the CDR3 is TGTGCCTGGAGCTGGAACAAAGAGACCCAGTACTTC. Translation: CAWSWNKETQYF.

This clonotype has just a few counts. The chain uses TRBV7-3 and TRBJ2-3, with TRBD2 as a possible D gene (5 bases). Per germline, CDR1 SGHTA and CDR2 FQGTGA. The CDR3 has 15 amino acids. Trimming left V 6 bases short and J 2 bases short, with 15 bases between. The CDR3 coding sequence is TGTGCCAGCAGTTACTCCCTAGCATCCACAGATACGCAGTATTTT. Protein: CASSYSLASTDTQYF.

The chain combines TRBV20-1 with TRBJ1-4, with D perhaps matching TRBD1 (5 bases). This CDR3 has 14 amino acids. Germline V gene sequence: CDR1 DFQATT, CDR2 SNEGSKA (reference sequence). V lost 6 bases, J lost 2 bases, and 13 bases lay in between. The CDR3, as DNA: TGCAGTGCCAGCAGGGTCAGGACTAATGAAAAACTGTTTTTT. Protein sequence: CSASRVRTNEKLFF.

The V call is TRBV10-3, the J call TRBJ1-2, with 7 bases identical to TRBD1. Germline assignment: CDR1 ENHRY and CDR2 SYGVKD. V shed 5 bases, J shed 4 bases, and the junction held 7 bases outside the gene matches. The CDR3 has 14 residues. The CDR3 nucleotides are TGTGCCATCAGTCCCGATACAGGGGTCTATGGCTACACCTTC. Translation gives CAISPDTGVYGYTF.

As regards this clonotype: A much larger clone is a single base away; this may be a read error. This rearrangement joins TRBV7-2 to TRBJ1-2; tentative D call: TRBD1 (5 bases). Between the trimmed V and J ends, which lost 5 bases and 7 bases, there was a span of 14 bases. CDR3 length equals 13 residues. From germline, CDR1 is SGHTA and CDR2 FQGNSA. In DNA form, the CDR3 reads TGTGCCAGCAGCATCGACGGGGACTCTGGCTACACCTTC. Its translation is CASSIDGDSGYTF.

This clonotype has just a few counts. The V call is TRBV19, the J call TRBJ2-1; 12 bases fit TRBD2. The junction had 14 bases not matched to a gene; V was cut back by 3 bases and J by 8 bases. Germline values: CDR1 LNHDA, CDR2 SQIVND (reference sequence). This CDR3 has 18 residues. In DNA, the CDR3 is TGTGCCAGTAGTATTAGTAGGGGAACTAGCGGGAGGATCTATGAGCAGTTCTTC. Protein: CASSISRGTSGRIYEQFF.

The chain recombines TRBV12-3 or TRBV12-4 with TRBJ2-5, with TRBD2 matching over 8 bases. The DNA end favors TRBJ2-7, so the J call may be wrong. There are 15 residues in the CDR3. CDR3 DNA: TGTGCCATCAGCGATTTGGGGCTAGCGGGTGTCGAGCAGTACTTC. It codes for CAISDLGLAGVEQYF.

The chain links TRBV19 to TRBJ1-4; D gene uncertain. Germline assignment: CDR1 LNHDA and CDR2 SQIVND (reference sequence). The V end lost 7 bases, the J end lost 3 bases, and 12 bases lay between the germline ends. CDR3 length: 14 residues. CDR3 sequence reads: CASNPGSPNEKLFF. The CDR3 DNA sequence: TGTGCCAGTAATCCTGGCAGCCCTAATGAAAAACTGTTTTTT.